The sequence of this TCR beta chain was determined in a study of cytotoxic CD8 clonotypes in ibrutinib-treated CLL. Libraries were prepared by immunoSEQ multiplex PCR; TCRdb keeps only in-frame clonotypes and omits some of them. Among roughly 200,000 clones listed, about four fifths were seen once. This CDR3 region has 18 residues. Between the trimmed V and J ends, which lost 1 base and 0 bases, there was a span of 19 bases. The germline gives CDR1 SGHRS, CDR2 YFSETQ. The TCR originated in a human donor with chronic lymphocytic leukemia. This sequence joins TRBV5-1 and TRBJ2-5, with D perhaps matching TRBD1 or TRBD2 (6 bases each). The sample in question was PBMCs, obtained after 12 months of ibrutinib treatment. This chain's CDR3 is CASSLQRAGTLYQETQYF. DNA for the CDR3: TGCGCCAGCAGCTTGCAGCGGGCTGGGACATTATACCAAGAGACCCAGTACTTC.